This TCR beta chain was captured by sequencing in a study of cytomegalovirus exposure and HLA in healthy donors. This CDR3 spans 14 amino acids. V lost 4 bases and J 3 bases, leaving 12 bases between the germline ends. CDR1 SGHNT and CDR2 YYREEE come from the germline V gene (reference sequence). This table comes from immunoSEQ multiplex PCR, and its TCRdb copy is limited to in-frame clones, with some not included. This table holds 120,000 or so clones, 80% to 90% found once. The receptor was isolated from a woman aged 18-29 years in good health and CMV-seronegative. The rearrangement links TRBV5-4 to TRBJ2-3; the D gene is possibly TRBD2 (6 bases). What was sequenced was PBMCs. Here the CDR3 reads CASSPGGLTDTQYF. CDR3 coding DNA: TGTGCCAGCAGCCCTGGAGGGTTGACAGATACGCAGTATTTT.